These 28 T cell receptor beta chains came from one sample sequenced in a study of T cells after yellow fever vaccination. One entry per CDR3 protein results from TCRdb running MiXCR on the 5' RACE reads. The table lists around 100,000 distinct CDR3 sequences, 6.5% to 9% of them singletons. The sample consisted of CD8+ T cells sorted from PBMCs, taken 45 days after the yellow fever booster vaccination. Every receptor here comes from a man aged 25 to 40 who received the YFV17D yellow fever vaccine.

This clonotype was detected many times. V gene TRBV7-9 combines with J gene TRBJ2-7, with TRBD1 matching over 10 bases. V was clipped by 6 bases and J by 3 bases; unmatched bases: 8. CDR3 size: 15 residues. CDR1 is SEHNR and CDR2 is FQNEAQ in the germline V gene (reference sequence). CDR3 amino acids: CASSAADRGVYEQYF. The CDR3, as DNA: TGTGCCAGCAGTGCGGCGGACAGGGGGGTCTACGAGCAGTACTTC.

There are many counts of this clonotype. The V gene is TRBV6-1, the J gene TRBJ1-2; weak D call: TRBD1 (5 bases). CDR3 length: 15 residues. V shed 4 bases and J shed 0 bases, with 12 bases lying between them. Germline V CDR1 and CDR2: MNHNS, SASEGT. This CDR3 is CASSAPGTANYGYTF. DNA of the CDR3: TGTGCCAGCAGTGCCCCCGGGACGGCTAACTATGGCTACACCTTC.

This clonotype came up many times. V gene TRBV20-1 combines with J gene TRBJ1-5; D remains ambiguous. The CDR3 contains 14 residues. V was trimmed by 6 bases and J by 1 base, leaving 13 bases between them. Germline V CDR1 and CDR2: DFQATT, SNEGSKA (reference sequence). CDR3 in amino acids: CSADAGSSNQPQHF. In DNA form, the CDR3 reads TGCAGTGCCGATGCGGGGAGCAGCAATCAGCCCCAGCATTTT.

About this clonotype itself: A read error may be the cause here, since a much bigger clone is one base away. The gene calls are TRBV9 and TRBJ2-1; D possibly corresponds to TRBD2 (6 bases). This CDR3 contains 16 residues. Germline CDR1 is SGDLS and CDR2 is YYNGEE. In DNA, the CDR3 is TGTGACAGCAGCGTAGTTTCTACGGGAGTAGGCAATGAGCAGTTCTTC. Its translation: CDSSVVSTGVGNEQFF. The complete variable domain, with remaining parts taken from reference TRBV9 and TRBJ2-1, reads DSGVTQTPKHLITATGQRVTLRCSPRSGDLSVYWYQQSLDQGLQFLIQYYNGEERAKGNILERFSAQQFPDLHSELNLSSLELGDSALYFCDSSVVSTGVGNEQFFGPGTRLTVL.

The table lists this clonotype with many counts. In DNA, the CDR3 is TGTGCCAGCAGTGTACAGGGGGCAAGTAACGAGCAGTACTTC. The encoded protein is CASSVQGASNEQYF. J is TRBJ2-7 and V is TRBV25-1, with 9 bases fitting TRBD1. The trim removed 4 bases at V and 5 bases at J, leaving 6 bases unmatched. The germline CDR1 and CDR2 sequences are MGHDK and SYGVNS. The CDR3 sequence is 14 residues long.

This clonotype was detected many times. The chain employs TRBV13 and TRBJ2-7; D may be TRBD1 or TRBD2 (5 bases each). The CDR3 sequence is 15 residues long. CDR1 is PRHDT and CDR2 is FYEKMQ in the germline V gene (reference sequence). Deletions cut 7 bases from V and 0 bases from J, with 16 bases between. The CDR3 nucleotides are TGTGCCAGCACCACGGGACGCTCAAGCTCCTACGAGCAGTACTTC. Translated, it gives CASTTGRSSSYEQYF.

There are a few counts of this clonotype. The chain carries TRBV7-2 and TRBJ2-1, with D uncertain. The germline CDR1 and CDR2 sequences are SGHTA and FQGNSA. Trimming stripped 2 bases from V and 9 bases from J, with 8 bases between. The CDR3 length is 12 residues. CDR3 sequence (DNA): TGTGCCAGCAGCTTATTTAGTTTTGAGCAGTTCTTC. This translates into CASSLFSFEQFF.

CDR3 bases: TGTGCCAGCAGCTTGGTGACACTCTCCTACGAGCAGTACTTC. It specifies CASSLVTLSYEQYF. The chain employs TRBV5-5 and TRBJ2-7; D unresolved. There are 14 residues in the CDR3. Looked up from germline, CDR1 is SGHKS and CDR2 is YYEKEE (reference sequence). Trimming pared 0 bases from V and 0 bases from J, leaving 7 bases between.

This clonotype was seen a few times. The rearrangement joins TRBV7-9 to TRBJ2-7; D may match TRBD1 or TRBD2 (5 bases each). Between the trimmed V and J ends, which lost 5 bases and 0 bases, there was a span of 11 bases. The CDR3 runs 14 residues. Germline V gene lookup returns CDR1 SEHNR and CDR2 FQNEAQ (reference sequence). The CDR3 loop is CASSGRDGSYEQYF. Here the CDR3 DNA reads TGTGCCAGCAGCGGCCGGGACGGCTCCTACGAGCAGTACTTC.

This clonotype was observed at least ten times. The chain combines TRBV6-1 with TRBJ1-1; no firm D call. Germline CDR1 reads MNHNS; CDR2 reads SASEGT. The CDR3 totals 13 residues. V was trimmed by 5 bases and J by 6 bases, leaving 13 bases between them. DNA of the CDR3: TGTGCCAGCAGTAAGCGAGGGTGGGCTGAAGCTTTCTTT. Its translation is CASSKRGWAEAFF.

Ten or more counts support this clonotype. This sequence joins TRBV10-3 and TRBJ2-3; 8 bases are a match to TRBD1. CDR1 ENHRY and CDR2 SYGVKD come from the germline V gene. The CDR3 totals 15 residues. The ends lost 5 bases at V and 3 bases at J; junction bases unmatched: 7. This chain's CDR3 is CAISTEDRVTDTQYF. CDR3 in DNA: TGTGCCATCAGTACAGAGGACAGGGTTACAGATACGCAGTATTTT.

The rearrangement links TRBV18 to TRBJ2-7; 10 bases are a match to TRBD1. The J segment lost 1 base and the V segment lost 4 bases, leaving 7 bases of the junction unmatched. CDR3 length equals 16 residues. CDR1 and CDR2 from the germline V gene are KGHSH and LQKENI. The chain's CDR3 is CASSLPGQGKSYEQYF. In DNA, the CDR3 is TGTGCCAGCTCACTACCGGGACAGGGGAAGTCCTACGAGCAGTACTTC.

This clonotype was seen ten or more times. The CDR3 nucleotides are TGTGCCAGCAGAATAGCGGGAAACTCCTACAATGAGCAGTTCTTC. Translating gives CASRIAGNSYNEQFF. This chain joins TRBV7-9 and TRBJ2-1; 8 nucleotides match TRBD2. The ends lost 6 bases at V and 0 bases at J; junction bases unmatched: 4. Germline V lookup: CDR1 SEHNR, CDR2 FQNEAQ (reference sequence). This CDR3 has 15 residues.

In its sample, this clonotype was seen many times. This chain uses TRBV28 with TRBJ2-7; perhaps D is TRBD1 or TRBD2 (6 bases each). Germline values: CDR1 MDHEN, CDR2 SYDVKM. Trimming removed 6 bases at V and 4 bases at J, with 19 bases between. This CDR3 region has 15 residues. The CDR3 DNA reads as TGTGCCAGCAGCCCAGGGTTCGGGGGCTTATACGAGCAGTACTTC. It codes for CASSPGFGGLYEQYF.

With regard to this clonotype: A much larger clone differs from this one at a single base, so this may be a read error. The chain has TRBV24-1 and TRBJ2-1; D gene uncertain. The length of the CDR3 is 14 residues. In germline, CDR1 is KGHDR, CDR2 SFDVKD. CDR3 sequence: CANSDLHSMPEQFF. DNA of the CDR3: TGTGCCAACAGTGATTTGCATAGTATGCCCGAGCAGTTCTTC.

Many counts were recorded for this clonotype. The rearrangement joins TRBV20-1 to TRBJ2-1; D call uncertain. Deletions cut 3 bases from V and 6 bases from J, with 6 bases between. Germline V gives CDR1 DFQATT, CDR2 SNEGSKA (reference sequence). The CDR3 is 11 amino acids. The DNA for the CDR3 is TGCAGTGCTAGTCGAGCCAATGAGCAGTTCTTC. This sequence encodes CSASRANEQFF.

This clonotype was found many times. The chain has TRBV29-1 and TRBJ2-7, with D unclear. CDR1 and CDR2 (germline): SQVTM, ANQGSEA. This CDR3 spans 12 amino acids. V was clipped by 0 bases and J by 3 bases, with 6 bases between them. CDR3 loop: CSVEDHSYEQYF. CDR3 nucleotides: TGCAGCGTTGAAGATCACAGCTACGAGCAGTACTTC.

A word on this clonotype: One base away lies a much larger clone, so this may be a sequencing read error. The chain recombines TRBV5-1 with TRBJ2-7; unclear D gene. CDR1 is SGHRS, CDR2 YFSETQ, per germline. The CDR3 has 15 amino acids. CDR3 bases: TGCGCCAGGAGCTTGGAGAGCTACAGCTCCTACGAGCAGTACTTC. Amino acids: CARSLESYSSYEQYF.

This clonotype was found many times. This chain connects TRBV3-1 to TRBJ2-1, with TRBD2 matching over 12 bases. Germline V CDR1 and CDR2: LGHDT, YNNKEL (reference sequence). Trimming cost V 1 base and J 3 bases; bases outside gene matches: 4. This CDR3 is 17 amino acids long. The CDR3 is CASSQGLAGGGYNEQFF. The CDR3 nucleotides are TGTGCCAGCAGCCAAGGTCTAGCGGGAGGGGGCTACAATGAGCAGTTCTTC.

The table lists this clonotype with many counts. The chain joins TRBV6-5 to TRBJ2-7; TRBD2 might be the D (6 bases). There are 13 residues in the CDR3. With 4 bases removed from V and 4 bases from J, the gap between germline ends came to 11 bases. Per the germline V gene, CDR1 is MNHEY and CDR2 is SVGAGI. The CDR3 nucleotides are TGTGCCAGCAGTTGGGGGACTTTTTACGAGCAGTACTTC. The encoded protein is CASSWGTFYEQYF.

Many counts were recorded for this clonotype. V gene TRBV10-3 combines with J gene TRBJ2-1; 7 bases are a match to TRBD2. V was pared by 10 bases and J by 8 bases, with 14 bases of the junction left unmatched. The CDR3 totals 14 residues. CDR1 is ENHRY, CDR2 SYGVKD, per germline. The CDR3 DNA reads as TGTGCCACTGGGAGGGAGGCGCCGGTGGATGAGCAGTTCTTC. It is translated as CATGREAPVDEQFF.

The sample holds many counts of this clonotype. The gene calls are TRBV7-9 and TRBJ1-1, with D hard to call. Germline loops: CDR1 SEHNR, CDR2 FQNEAQ (reference sequence). The CDR3 contains 12 residues. Trimming removed 3 bases at V and 7 bases at J, with 9 bases between. The CDR3 region is CASSFLGVEAFF. CDR3 coding DNA: TGTGCCAGCAGCTTCCTCGGGGTTGAAGCTTTCTTT.

This clonotype came up many times. This chain's CDR3 is CASSSPASGRNTGELFF. CDR3 in DNA: TGTGCCAGCAGTTCACCTGCTAGCGGGAGGAACACCGGGGAGCTGTTTTTT. This sequence joins TRBV7-6 and TRBJ2-2; 10 nucleotides match TRBD2. The CDR3 contains 17 residues. J lost 1 base, V lost 6 bases, and 8 bases had no gene match. Germline values: CDR1 SGHVS, CDR2 FNYEAQ.

In its sample, this clonotype was seen many times. This sequence joins TRBV20-1 and TRBJ2-6, with 11 bases that match TRBD1. The CDR3 consists of 18 residues. CDR1 and CDR2 (germline): DFQATT, SNEGSKA (reference sequence). The junction had 10 bases not matched to a gene; V was cut back by 1 base and J by 5 bases. CDR3 nucleotide sequence: TGCAGTGCTAGAGCTATGGACAGGGGGCAACCTTGGGCCAACGTCCTGACTTTC. It is translated as CSARAMDRGQPWANVLTF.

This clonotype has ten or more counts. The rearrangement joins TRBV29-1 to TRBJ2-7, with D possibly TRBD2 on 5 matching bases. The germline V gene encodes CDR1 SQVTM and CDR2 ANQGSEA. The V and J ends lost 4 bases and 3 bases respectively, with 16 bases between them. The CDR3 consists of 14 residues. The chain's CDR3 is CSVAGRDQIYEQYF. CDR3 DNA: TGCAGCGTTGCGGGCCGGGATCAGATCTACGAGCAGTACTTC.

The genes are TRBV28 and TRBJ2-1; D perhaps matches TRBD1 (6 bases). Germline CDR1 reads MDHEN; CDR2 reads SYDVKM. CDR3 length: 15 residues. The V end lost 4 bases, the J end lost 2 bases, and 12 bases lay between the germline ends. The CDR3 spells CASSSDRSAYNEQFF. CDR3 DNA: TGTGCCAGCAGTTCGGACAGAAGCGCCTACAATGAGCAGTTCTTC.

In regard to this clonotype: This sequence may be a read error, since a much larger clone differs from it by one base. The chain employs TRBV28 and TRBJ2-4; 9 bases are shared with TRBD2. This CDR3 is 17 amino acids long. After removal of 4 bases from V and 8 bases from J, the junction contained 15 bases not matched to a gene. The germline V gene encodes CDR1 MDHEN and CDR2 SYDVKM. DNA for the CDR3: TGTGCCAGCAGTTCCCCCCGGTTTAGCGGGAGTTGGTACATTCAGTACTTC. Translating gives CASSSPRFSGSWYIQYF.

This clonotype turned up a few times. J is TRBJ2-3 and V is TRBV9; D remains unclear. The CDR3 runs 15 residues. Trimming took 0 bases from V and 2 from J, leaving 10 bases between them. The V gene's germline CDR1 is SGDLS and CDR2 YYNGEE. The CDR3 loop is CASSVVYGTTDTQYF. The CDR3 DNA reads as TGTGCCAGCAGCGTAGTATACGGAACCACAGATACGCAGTATTTT.